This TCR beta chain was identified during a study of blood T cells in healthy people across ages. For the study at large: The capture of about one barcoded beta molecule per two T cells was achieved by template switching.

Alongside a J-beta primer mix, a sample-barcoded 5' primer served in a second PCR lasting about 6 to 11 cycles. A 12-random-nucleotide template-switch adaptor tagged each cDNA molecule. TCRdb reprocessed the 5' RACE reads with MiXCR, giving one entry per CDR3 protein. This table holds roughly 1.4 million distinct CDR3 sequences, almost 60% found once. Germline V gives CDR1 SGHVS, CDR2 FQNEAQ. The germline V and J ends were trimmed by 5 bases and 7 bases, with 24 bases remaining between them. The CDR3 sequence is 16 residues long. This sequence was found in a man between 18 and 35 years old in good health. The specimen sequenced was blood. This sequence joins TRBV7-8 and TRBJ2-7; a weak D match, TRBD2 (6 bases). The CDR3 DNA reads TGTGCCAGCAGCCCCTCTGGAGGGCAGGGTTACAATGAGCAGTACTTC. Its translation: CASSPSGGQGYNEQYF.